This TCR beta chain was documented in a study of T cells in Graves' hyperthyroidism and ophthalmopathy. RNA transcripts served as the template for amplifying TCR beta CDR3 regions. A first-round RT-PCR of the TCR CDR3 used the HTBI primer set. TCRdb re-called the multiplex PCR reads through MiXCR, storing one row per CDR3 protein. The profile shows 500,000 or so distinct CDR3 sequences, approximately 17% of them singletons. With 6 bases clipped from V and 3 bases from J, the junction kept 6 bases outside the gene matches. The CDR3 consists of 17 residues. The rearrangement uses TRBV12-3 or TRBV12-4 and TRBJ2-1, with 15 bases identical to TRBD2. Sequenced material: blood. The clonotype originates from a woman younger than 35 with Graves' ophthalmopathy. This chain's CDR3 is CASSRGLAGGNYNEQFF. CDR3 coding DNA: TGTGCCAGCAGCCGGGGACTAGCGGGAGGAAACTACAATGAGCAGTTCTTC.